The T cell receptor beta chain described here comes from a study of T cells in narcolepsy. V lost 4 bases, J lost 4 bases, and 11 bases stayed unmatched. Germline V gives CDR1 MNHNS, CDR2 SASEGT. The CDR3 length is 16 residues. This clone was detected only once. Clones were sequenced by immunoSEQ multiplex PCR, and TCRdb holds only the in-frame ones, with some missing. This sample has roughly 35,000 clones, with about 85% found just once. Sequenced sample: memory (CD45RA-) CD4+ T cells from blood. The origin of this receptor is a human donor in good health. V is TRBV6-1 and J is TRBJ2-5, with TRBD2 matching over 8 bases. CDR3 coding DNA: TGTGCCAGCAGTGCAGATCAGAGCGGGAGAAGAGAGACCCAGTACTTC. Translation gives CASSADQSGRRETQYF.